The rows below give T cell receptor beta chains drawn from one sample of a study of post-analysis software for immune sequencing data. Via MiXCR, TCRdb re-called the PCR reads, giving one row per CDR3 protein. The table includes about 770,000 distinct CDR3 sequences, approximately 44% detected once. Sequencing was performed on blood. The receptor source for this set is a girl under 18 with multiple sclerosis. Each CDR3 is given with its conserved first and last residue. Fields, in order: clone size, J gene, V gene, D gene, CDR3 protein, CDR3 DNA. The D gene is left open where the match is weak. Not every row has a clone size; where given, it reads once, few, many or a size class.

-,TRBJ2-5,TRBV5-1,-,CASRQLRSYGQYF,TGCGCCAGCCGTCAGCTTCGGTCCTACGGGCAGTACTTC
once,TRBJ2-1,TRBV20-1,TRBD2,CSAEWGLAGEPRFF,TGCAGTGCTGAGTGGGGACTAGCGGGAGAGCCCCGGTTCTTC
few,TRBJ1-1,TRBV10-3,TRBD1,CAIRNRGTEAFF,TGTGCCATCAGGAACAGGGGCACTGAAGCTTTCTTT
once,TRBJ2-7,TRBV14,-,CASSQDRTPSYEQYF,TGTGCCAGCAGCCAAGATCGGACCCCCTCCTACGAGCAGTACTTC
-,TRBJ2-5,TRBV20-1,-,CSAPSGRRQETQYF,TGCAGTGCTCCCTCCGGGCGGAGACAAGAGACCCAGTACTTC
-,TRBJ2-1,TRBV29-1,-,CSVDDAKQFF,TGCAGCGTTGATGACGCAAAGCAGTTCTTC
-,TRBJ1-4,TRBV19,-,CASSTHSDRTATNEKLFF,TGTGCCAGTAGTACCCACTCGGACAGAACTGCAACTAATGAAAAACTGTTTTTT
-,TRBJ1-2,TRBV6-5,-,CASREEGGDGYTF,TGTGCCAGCAGGGAAGAGGGCGGGGACGGCTACACCTTC
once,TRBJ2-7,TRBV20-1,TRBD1,CSAAQGARYEQYF,TGCAGTGCCGCACAGGGGGCGCGCTACGAGCAGTACTTC
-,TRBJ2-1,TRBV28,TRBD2,CASSLSWTSGSGSIIPYNEQFF,TGTGCCAGCAGTTTATCCTGGACTAGCGGTTCTGGGAGCATTATTCCCTACAATGAGCAGTTCTTC
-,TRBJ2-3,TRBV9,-,CASSVGGTPSDTQYF,TGTGCCAGCAGCGTAGGAGGGACTCCATCCGATACGCAGTATTTT
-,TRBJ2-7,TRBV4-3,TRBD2,CASSQSTSGREQFF,TGCGCCAGCAGCCAATCCACTAGCGGTCGTGAGCAGTTCTTT
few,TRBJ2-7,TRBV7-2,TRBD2,CASSLGQSGRALAYEQYF,TGTGCCAGCAGCTTAGGGCAAAGCGGGAGGGCCCTCGCCTACGAGCAGTACTTC
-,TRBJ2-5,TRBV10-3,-,CAISESDRGETQYF,TGTGCCATCAGTGAGTCCGACCGCGGGGAGACCCAGTACTTC
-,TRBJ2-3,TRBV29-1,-,CSVEPGTDTQYF,TGCAGCGTTGAACCCGGCACAGATACGCAGTATTTT
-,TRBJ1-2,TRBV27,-,CASSSGSNYGYTF,TGTGCCAGCAGCTCGGGGTCTAACTATGGCTACACCTTC
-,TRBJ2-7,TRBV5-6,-,CASSLEAGDYSYEQYF,TGTGCCAGCAGCTTGGAGGCTGGAGACTACTCCTACGAGCAGTACTTC
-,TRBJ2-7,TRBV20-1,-,CSARDPVFYEQYF,TGCAGTGCTAGAGATCCTGTGTTCTACGAGCAGTACTTC
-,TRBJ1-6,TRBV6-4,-,CASSESWGNSPLHF,TGTGCCAGCAGTGAATCTTGGGGGAATTCACCCCTCCACTTT
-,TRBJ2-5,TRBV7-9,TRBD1,CASSPRTGRQETQYF,TGTGCCAGCAGCCCCAGGACAGGGCGGCAAGAGACCCAGTACTTC
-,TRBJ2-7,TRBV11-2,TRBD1,CASSPVVGQGVEQYF,TGTGCCAGCAGCCCCGTAGTAGGACAGGGCGTCGAGCAGTACTTC
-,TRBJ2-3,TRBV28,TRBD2,CASSLSQLAGGLTQYF,TGTGCCAGCTCTCTCTCGCAACTAGCGGGAGGGCTTACGCAGTATTTT